This is a list of T cell receptor beta chains from one sample in a study of T-cell memory formation after mild COVID-19. TCRdb reprocessed the 5' RACE reads via MiXCR and lists one record per CDR3 protein. This table has tens of thousands of distinct CDR3 sequences, roughly 7% appearing once. Sequencing input: PBMCs or a T cell subset sorted from them (not recorded which). Source of these receptors: a man between 18 and 29 years old who had mild COVID-19 (a few samples of this study predate the infection). Cell type and time point are not known. CDR3s include the opening cysteine and the closing phenylalanine or tryptophan. A D gene is named only where the DNA matches it firmly. Some rows have no size entry. The others give once, few or many, or a class for an expanded clone.

CDR3 DNA	CDR3 protein	J gene	V gene	clone size	D gene
TGTGCCAGCAGTGCCTCGATAGGGGTCACCGGGGAGCTGTTTTTT	CASSASIGVTGELFF	TRBJ2-2	TRBV12-3/TRBV12-4	medium-sized	NA
TGTGCCAGCAGCTTTGAGGACGCCCCGGCGCACTTC	CASSFEDAPAHF	TRBJ2-4	TRBV7-9	few	NA
TGTGCCAGCAGCTTACCTAATTACAGGACCCCAAACAATGAGCAGTTCTTC	CASSLPNYRTPNNEQFF	TRBJ2-1	TRBV11-2	NA	NA
TGTGCCAGCAGTTCCCACCGGGCGGGGGGGGAAAAACTGTTTTTT	CASSSHRAGGEKLFF	TRBJ1-4	TRBV6-5	few	NA
TGCGCCAGCAGCTTGGAGGTCGGGACAGTTGACATTCAGTACTTC	CASSLEVGTVDIQYF	TRBJ2-4	TRBV5-1	many	TRBD1
TGTGCCAGCAGCGGACCCGGGGGGGAGCAGTTCTTC	CASSGPGGEQFF	TRBJ2-1	TRBV9	many	TRBD2
TGTGCCAGCAGCCATTACCTAGGGGGAGGGGACGCTGAAGCTTTCTTT	CASSHYLGGGDAEAFF	TRBJ1-1	TRBV4-2	few	NA
TGTGCCAGCAGCCCCCACACTGGGTACAATGAGCAGTTCTTC	CASSPHTGYNEQFF	TRBJ2-1	TRBV7-2	once	NA
TGCGCCAGCAGCTTGGGTACAGGATACAATGAGCAGTTCTTC	CASSLGTGYNEQFF	TRBJ2-1	TRBV5-1	many	NA
TGTGCCAGCAGTTCCGATCTCTCCGGAGCTTTCTTT	CASSSDLSGAFF	TRBJ1-1	TRBV12-3/TRBV12-4	NA	NA
TGTGCCAGCAGTTACGACAGGGGAGGAAGCTATGGCTACACCTTC	CASSYDRGGSYGYTF	TRBJ1-2	TRBV6-5	few	TRBD1
TGTGCCAGCAGTTGGGGCACTAGCGGGGGGACAAGGTCCACAGATACGCAGTATTTT	CASSWGTSGGTRSTDTQYF	TRBJ2-3	TRBV12-3/TRBV12-4	few	TRBD2
TGTGCCAGCAGTGAATGGAAGGGTTCACCCCTCCACTTT	CASSEWKGSPLHF	TRBJ1-6	TRBV25-1	NA	NA
TGCGCCAGCAGCCAAGAGGGGCTCTCCGACGAGCAGTACTTC	CASSQEGLSDEQYF	TRBJ2-7	TRBV4-1	many	NA
TGTGCCAGCAGCCAAGATTGGAGCAGCCGGATTGATGGCTACACCTTC	CASSQDWSSRIDGYTF	TRBJ1-2	TRBV4-2	NA	NA
TGTGCCAGTAGTATAGCACTAGGCCAAGAGACCCAGTACTTC	CASSIALGQETQYF	TRBJ2-5	TRBV19	few	NA
TGTGCCAGCAGTGGATCGGGACAGGGTTACGGTGAGCAGTTCTTC	CASSGSGQGYGEQFF	TRBJ2-1	TRBV27	many	TRBD1
TGTGCCAGCAGCTTAACCAGGAACAATGAGCAGTTCTTC	CASSLTRNNEQFF	TRBJ2-1	TRBV7-2	many	NA
TGTGCCAGCAGTTTAGGGGGAACAGGGGTAGACCAATCCTACAATGAGCAGTTCTTC	CASSLGGTGVDQSYNEQFF	TRBJ2-1	TRBV12-3/TRBV12-4	few	TRBD1
TGTGCCAGCAATTTCCAGGGAGGCGGCTACACCTTC	CASNFQGGGYTF	TRBJ1-2	TRBV12-3/TRBV12-4	few	NA
TGTGCCAGCAGCGGGGGGATGAGGGATACGCAGTATTTT	CASSGGMRDTQYF	TRBJ2-3	TRBV9	few	NA
TGTGCCAGCAGTTTTCAAGGGGGGAATTCACCCCTCCACTTT	CASSFQGGNSPLHF	TRBJ1-6	TRBV12-3/TRBV12-4	few	NA
TGTGCCAGCAGCCGACCGGACAGGGAGTTCGGAAAACTGTTTTTT	CASSRPDREFGKLFF	TRBJ1-4	TRBV3-1	NA	TRBD1
TGTGCCAGCAGCCCCTGGTTTGAGCGGGCGCAAGAGACCCAGTACTTC	CASSPWFERAQETQYF	TRBJ2-5	TRBV6-5	NA	NA
TGTGCCAGCAGCCCCAGGGTACATAATTCACCCCTCCACTTT	CASSPRVHNSPLHF	TRBJ1-6	TRBV6-6	few	NA
TGTGCCAGCAGCATGGGAGGGGACTCCTACAATGAGCAGTTCTTC	CASSMGGDSYNEQFF	TRBJ2-1	TRBV7-9	many	TRBD2
TGTGCCAGCTCCAGGGTGCCCCAAGAGACCCAGTACTTC	CASSRVPQETQYF	TRBJ2-5	TRBV7-9	many	NA
TGTGCCAGCAGCTTGGCGCCAGGAGGCAATCAGCCCCAGCATTTT	CASSLAPGGNQPQHF	TRBJ1-5	TRBV5-6	NA	NA
TGTGCCAGCAAAATTCTCGGGACAGCAAACACTGAAGCTTTCTTT	CASKILGTANTEAFF	TRBJ1-1	TRBV6-2/TRBV6-3	NA	TRBD1
TGCGCCAGCAGCGGTACTTTGGGTGATGGTACTGAAGCTTTCTTT	CASSGTLGDGTEAFF	TRBJ1-1	TRBV5-1	few	NA
TGCGCCAGCAGCCAAGGGGCGACAAACTATGGCTACACCTTC	CASSQGATNYGYTF	TRBJ1-2	TRBV4-3	few	NA
TGTGCCAGCAGTTACTCGAGGACAATGAACACTGAAGCTTTCTTT	CASSYSRTMNTEAFF	TRBJ1-1	TRBV6-5	many	NA
TGTGCCAGCAGACCCTCCCTAGCGAGCCACGAGCAGTACTTC	CASRPSLASHEQYF	TRBJ2-7	TRBV6-1	few	NA
TGCAGTGCTAGACCGAAGGGACTCCATCTACTCTATGGCTACACCTTC	CSARPKGLHLLYGYTF	TRBJ1-2	TRBV20-1	NA	NA
TGTGCCAGCAGCCCTACTGCAGATACGCAGTATTTT	CASSPTADTQYF	TRBJ2-3	TRBV14	NA	NA
TGTGCCAGCAGCTTAGCCTCGGGGGCGGGTGAAAAACTGTTTTTT	CASSLASGAGEKLFF	TRBJ1-4	TRBV7-2	NA	NA
TGTGCCAGCAGTTTCTCCGGGGAAGATACGCAGTATTTT	CASSFSGEDTQYF	TRBJ2-3	TRBV6-6	NA	NA
TGTGCCACCAGCAGAGCCCCCGGGGTACCGTTCTTC	CATSRAPGVPFF	TRBJ2-1	TRBV15	many	NA
TGTGCCAGCACCTCTGGACAGGGGCGGTACGAGCAGTACTTC	CASTSGQGRYEQYF	TRBJ2-7	TRBV12-3/TRBV12-4	many	TRBD1
TGTGCCAGCAGTATAAGTTATAGCAATCAGCCCCAGCATTTT	CASSISYSNQPQHF	TRBJ1-5	TRBV6-5	NA	NA
TGTGCCAGCTCACCTACGCCGGGACAGGGGCCTAACTATGGCTACACCTTC	CASSPTPGQGPNYGYTF	TRBJ1-2	TRBV18	many	TRBD1
TGCGCCAGCAGCCCGTTAGCAACTAATGAAAAACTGTTTTTT	CASSPLATNEKLFF	TRBJ1-4	TRBV5-1	few	NA
TGTGCCAGCAGCTTAGTTGGAGGTAGCAATCAGCCCCAGCATTTT	CASSLVGGSNQPQHF	TRBJ1-5	TRBV7-6	NA	NA
TGTGCCAGCAGTCGCATATACAGCTTTCCCGGGGAGCTGTTTTTT	CASSRIYSFPGELFF	TRBJ2-2	TRBV12-3/TRBV12-4	few	NA
TGTGCCAGCAGCTTAGGGGCGGGGGTAGATACGCAGTATTTT	CASSLGAGVDTQYF	TRBJ2-3	TRBV7-2	few	TRBD2
TGTGCCAGCAGCTTAGCAGGGGTCTACGAGCAGTACTTC	CASSLAGVYEQYF	TRBJ2-7	TRBV7-2	many	NA
TGTGCCACCAGCAGAGGCGGGACCTCCTATAATTCACCCCTCCACTTT	CATSRGGTSYNSPLHF	TRBJ1-6	TRBV15	few	NA